Shown below are 15 T cell receptor beta chains from a single sample sequenced in a study of blood T cells in healthy people across ages. Together with a sample-barcoded 5' primer, a J-beta primer mix was included in a second PCR lasting roughly 6 to 12 cycles. Each CDR3 protein gets one entry after TCRdb re-called the 5' RACE reads with MiXCR. Among 1.5 million to 1.9 million distinct CDR3 sequences listed, approximately 42% were seen once. The specimen was blood. These receptors originate from a woman aged 18-29 years in good health.

This clonotype was counted only a few times. This chain links TRBV12-3 or TRBV12-4 with TRBJ1-1; D not certain. V lost 4 bases and J 5 bases, leaving 5 bases between the germline ends. The CDR3 runs 11 residues. CDR3 bases: TGTGCCAGCAGTTCGGCGACTGAAGCTTTCTTT. It yields the protein CASSSATEAFF.

The rearrangement joins TRBV10-3 to TRBJ2-1; 9 nucleotides match TRBD2. The CDR3 is 16 residues long. Germline V gene lookup returns CDR1 ENHRY and CDR2 SYGVKD. Trimming cost V 5 bases and J 8 bases; bases outside gene matches: 13. This CDR3 reads CAISPGGTSYADEQFF. DNA of the CDR3: TGTGCCATCAGTCCAGGGGGGACTAGCTACGCGGATGAGCAGTTCTTC.

CDR3 bases: TGCGCCAGCAGCCGAGGGACAGGCCCTTTGGACTATGGCTACACCTTC. This gives the protein CASSRGTGPLDYGYTF. This chain joins TRBV4-3 and TRBJ1-2; 8 bases align to TRBD1. CDR1 is LGHNA and CDR2 is YSLEER in the germline V gene. The ends lost 4 bases at V and 3 bases at J; junction bases unmatched: 10. CDR3 length: 16 residues.

There are a few counts of this clonotype. The rearrangement joins TRBV20-1 to TRBJ1-2, with D possibly being TRBD1 (6 bases). The CDR3 consists of 13 residues. CDR1 is DFQATT and CDR2 is SNEGSKA in the germline V gene (reference sequence). Deletions cut 7 bases from V and 0 bases from J, with 12 bases between. The DNA for the CDR3 is TGCAGTGTCGGGGGCGTTGCTAACTATGGCTACACCTTC. Translation: CSVGGVANYGYTF.

The chain combines TRBV20-1 with TRBJ1-6, with 7 nucleotides matching TRBD1. The V segment lost 0 bases and the J segment 0 bases; nucleotides outside the gene matches: 2. Germline V gene data show CDR1 as DFQATT and CDR2 as SNEGSKA (reference sequence). The CDR3 sequence is 16 residues long. The CDR3 DNA sequence: TGCAGTGCTAGAGAACACAGGGGCTCCTATAATTCACCCCTCCACTTT. Translation gives CSAREHRGSYNSPLHF.

This chain joins TRBV29-1 and TRBJ2-3; D perhaps matches TRBD1 (5 bases). Per the germline V gene, CDR1 is SQVTM and CDR2 is ANQGSEA. Trimming pared 6 bases from V and 0 bases from J, leaving 10 bases between. The CDR3 has 13 residues. The CDR3 coding sequence is TGCAGCGTCGACAGCACTAGCACAGATACGCAGTATTTT. As protein: CSVDSTSTDTQYF.

J is TRBJ2-5 and V is TRBV7-2, with 13 positions matching TRBD2. This CDR3 is built from 17 residues. Looked up from germline, CDR1 is SGHTA and CDR2 is FQGNSA. J gave up 4 bases and V 5 bases, and 10 bases lay outside the gene matches. This chain's CDR3 is CASSTRPGLAGRETQYF. DNA of the CDR3: TGTGCCAGCAGCACCCGCCCGGGACTAGCGGGAAGAGAGACCCAGTACTTC.

The chain uses TRBV7-3 and TRBJ1-2; D call uncertain. CDR1 and CDR2 from the germline V gene are SGHTA and FQGTGA. This CDR3 spans 13 amino acids. Between the trimmed V and J ends, which lost 0 bases and 6 bases, there was a span of 8 bases. CDR3 amino acids: CASSLTAGNGYTF. DNA for the CDR3: TGTGCCAGCAGCTTAACGGCAGGTAATGGCTACACCTTC.

This clonotype showed up just once. The chain combines TRBV29-1 with TRBJ2-3, with TRBD1 as a possible D gene (7 bases). The CDR3 is made up of 14 amino acids. Germline CDR1 reads SQVTM; CDR2 reads ANQGSEA. V lost 4 bases to trimming and J lost 0 bases, with 11 bases between them. This CDR3 reads CSVGRGTSTDTQYF. CDR3 nucleotide sequence: TGCAGCGTTGGCAGGGGGACTAGCACAGATACGCAGTATTTT.

This chain connects TRBV29-1 to TRBJ2-5, with no clear D. The DNA end is a closer match to TRBJ2-7, so the J assignment may be wrong. Germline CDR1 is SQVTM and CDR2 is ANQGSEA. The CDR3 is made up of 13 amino acids. The CDR3 spells CSVLTGKDYEQYF. The CDR3 DNA reads TGCAGCGTGTTGACGGGTAAGGACTACGAGCAGTACTTC.

This clonotype turned up a few times. The V call is TRBV7-6, the J call TRBJ1-2; no clear D. V lost 5 bases and J lost 4, with 14 bases in between. In germline, CDR1 is SGHVS, CDR2 FNYEAQ. The CDR3 totals 14 residues. The CDR3: CASSPTTVGYGYTF. The CDR3 coding sequence is TGTGCCAGCAGCCCTACAACGGTCGGCTATGGCTACACCTTC.

This sequence joins TRBV28 and TRBJ2-4; unclear D gene. This CDR3 contains 15 residues. Germline lookup yields CDR1 MDHEN and CDR2 SYDVKM. Trimming shortened V by 5 bases and J by 3 bases, and 14 bases separated the two germline ends. In nucleotides, the CDR3 is TGTGCCAGCAGTGGGTGGTACTTGGGCAAAAACATTCAGTACTTC. As protein: CASSGWYLGKNIQYF.

This chain joins TRBV4-1 and TRBJ2-3; D is unclear. CDR1 and CDR2 (germline): MGHRA, YSYEKL. The CDR3 sequence is 16 residues long. Trimming took off 0 bases at V and 8 bases at J, with 18 bases between the two ends. The CDR3 region is CASSQDAAQSLRTQYF. In DNA form, the CDR3 reads TGCGCCAGCAGCCAAGATGCGGCTCAATCTCTCCGTACGCAGTATTTT.

The gene calls are TRBV2 and TRBJ2-1; no definite D call. Trimming took off 4 bases at V and 0 bases at J, with 16 bases between the two ends. Germline CDR1 is SNHLY and CDR2 is FYNNEI. This CDR3 region has 17 residues. CDR3 nucleotide sequence: TGTGCCAGCAGTGGGTTCGGGTCAACCGGCTCCTACAATGAGCAGTTCTTC. Translation: CASSGFGSTGSYNEQFF. The full variable domain, with the rest looked up from reference TRBV2 and TRBJ2-1, is EPEVTQTPSHQVTQMGQEVILRCVPISNHLYFYWYRQILGQKVEFLVSFYNNEISEKSEIFDDQFSVERPDGSNFTLKIRSTKLEDSAMYFCASSGFGSTGSYNEQFFGPGTRLTVL.

Worth noting for this clonotype: The junction departs from the called germline gene at one end, perhaps through a read error. The rearrangement joins TRBV10-3 to TRBJ2-1; D might be TRBD2 (5 bases). The germline V gene encodes CDR1 ENHRY and CDR2 SYGVKD. This CDR3 has 16 amino acids. The CDR3 DNA reads as TGTGCCAACAGTGAGTCAACGGGGAGCTCCTACAATGAGCAGTTCTTC. It yields the protein CANSESTGSSYNEQFF.